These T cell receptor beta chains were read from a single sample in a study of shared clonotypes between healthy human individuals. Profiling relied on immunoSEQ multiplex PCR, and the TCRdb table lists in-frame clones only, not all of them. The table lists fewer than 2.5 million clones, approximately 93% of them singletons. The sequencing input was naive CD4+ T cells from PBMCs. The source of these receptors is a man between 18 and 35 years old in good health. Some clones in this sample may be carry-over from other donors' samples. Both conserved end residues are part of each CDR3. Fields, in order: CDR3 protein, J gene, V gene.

CDR3: CASRRTTWSTQYF; J: TRBJ2-3; V: TRBV19
CDR3: CASSPGTGPYTIYF; J: TRBJ1-3; V: TRBV9
CDR3: CSGKGLAGAEYNEQFF; J: TRBJ2-1; V: TRBV29-1
CDR3: CASSLRPGQPYEQYF; J: TRBJ2-7; V: TRBV27
CDR3: CASSSDHTTGVAYGYTF; J: TRBJ1-2; V: TRBV5-1
CDR3: CASAPPRGLGADTQYF; J: TRBJ2-3; V: TRBV6-6
CDR3: CASSPGTTGSNFSYNEQFF; J: TRBJ2-1; V: TRBV21-1
CDR3: CASRATSGFNEQFF; J: TRBJ2-1; V: TRBV2
CDR3: CSGASGTGASFWQETQYF; J: TRBJ2-5; V: TRBV29-1
CDR3: CAWSRDRGGNTIYF; J: TRBJ1-3; V: TRBV30
CDR3: CASSKQGGATNEKLFF; J: TRBJ1-4; V: TRBV18
CDR3: CASSPAFNTEAFF; J: TRBJ1-1; V: TRBV28
CDR3: CASSLGASGKETQYF; J: TRBJ2-5; V: TRBV18
CDR3: CATSRGTEEQYF; J: TRBJ2-7; V: TRBV15
CDR3: CASSQASLAGGKTDTQYF; J: TRBJ2-3; V: TRBV4-3
CDR3: CASSLFYGSNSNQPQHF; J: TRBJ1-5; V: TRBV27